This passage covers 23 T cell receptor beta chains from one sample sequenced in a study of CD8 T cells in ankylosing spondylitis. Each CDR3 protein is one row after TCRdb ran MiXCR on the 5' RACE reads. The data contain 350,000 to 450,000 distinct CDR3 sequences, 20% of them seen just once; the ten biggest clones take up 13%. The sample taken for sequencing was blood, either unsorted or a sorted T cell fraction (not recorded which). Source of these receptors: a male donor with ankylosing spondylitis or in good health (not recorded which).

The J gene is TRBJ2-7, the V gene TRBV12-3 or TRBV12-4; perhaps D is TRBD1 or TRBD2 (5 bases each). Trimming shortened V by 10 bases and J by 7 bases, and 17 bases separated the two germline ends. CDR3 length equals 12 residues. The CDR3: CATGTHFREQYF. Here the CDR3 DNA reads TGTGCCACCGGGACGCATTTTCGGGAGCAGTACTTC.

V and J are TRBV7-3 and TRBJ2-2; D call uncertain. Between the trimmed V and J ends, which lost 2 bases and 2 bases, there was a span of 18 bases. This CDR3 comprises 18 residues. Looked up from germline, CDR1 is SGHTA and CDR2 is FQGTGA. CDR3 region: CASSLLERRATNTGELFF. The DNA of the CDR3 is TGTGCCAGCAGCTTATTAGAACGACGGGCAACCAACACCGGGGAGCTGTTTTTT. Filled out from reference TRBV7-3 and TRBJ2-2, the complete variable domain reads GAGVSQTPSNKVTEKGKYVELRCDPISGHTALYWYRQSLGQGPEFLIYFQGTGAADDSGLPNDRFFAVRPEGSVSTLKIQRTERGDSAVYLCASSLLERRATNTGELFFGEGSRLTVL.

This chain links TRBV20-1 with TRBJ2-3, with 7 bases fitting TRBD1. CDR3 size: 14 residues. Germline trimming cut 5 bases from V and 3 bases from J; bases unmatched to any gene: 8. CDR1 and CDR2 (germline): DFQATT, SNEGSKA (reference sequence). In nucleotides, the CDR3 is TGCAGTGCTGTGACAGGGATTAGAACAGATACGCAGTATTTT. This translates into CSAVTGIRTDTQYF.

The table lists this clonotype with a few counts. The chain's CDR3 is CASSYSGESSYNEQFF. The CDR3 DNA reads TGTGCCAGCAGTTACTCCGGGGAAAGCTCCTACAATGAGCAGTTCTTC. The V call is TRBV6-5, the J call TRBJ2-1, with D perhaps TRBD2 (5 bases). The CDR3 covers 16 residues. The germline V gene has CDR1 MNHEY and CDR2 SVGAGI. The V end was cut by 0 bases, the J end by 0 bases, with 9 bases between.

The V call is TRBV2, the J call TRBJ2-7, with 7 bases that match TRBD1. The V and J ends lost 5 bases and 1 base, in that order; junction bases with no gene match: 11. CDR1 and CDR2 from the germline V gene are SNHLY and FYNNEI. This CDR3 has 16 amino acids. The CDR3 region is CASSLTSGQLSYEQYF. Here the CDR3 DNA reads TGTGCCAGCAGTCTTACCTCGGGACAGTTGTCCTACGAGCAGTACTTC.

This clonotype was counted a few times. The chain carries TRBV7-9 and TRBJ2-5; D perhaps matches TRBD2 (6 bases). The length of the CDR3 is 14 residues. Trimming cost V 5 bases and J 2 bases, with 12 bases left between them. The germline CDR1 and CDR2 sequences are SEHNR and FQNEAQ (reference sequence). The CDR3 DNA is TGTGCCAGCAGCGCGGGACGGATGCAAGAGACCCAGTACTTC. It translates to CASSAGRMQETQYF.

The rearrangement uses TRBV24-1 and TRBJ2-1; 7 positions match TRBD1. CDR1 and CDR2 (germline): KGHDR, SFDVKD. This CDR3 contains 17 residues. Trimming removed 3 bases from V and 9 bases from J; junction bases left unmatched: 16. CDR3 loop: CATSDLTGSDLVGEQFF. The CDR3 bases are TGTGCCACCAGTGATCTGACAGGGTCGGATTTGGTGGGTGAGCAGTTCTTC.

This clonotype was seen only a few times. V gene TRBV21-1 combines with J gene TRBJ2-7; the D call in the table, TRBD2, was not verified against the DNA. TRBV21-1 is a pseudogene segment. The CDR3 is 15 amino acids. The CDR3 here is CASSKVGGPSYEQYF. Written as DNA, the CDR3 is TGTGCCAGCAGCAAAGTGGGAGGGCCCTCCTACGAGCAGTACTTC.

The sample holds a few counts of this clonotype. CDR3 loop: CSARGPGRAIYEQYF. The CDR3 DNA follows: TGCAGTGCTAGAGGACCGGGCAGGGCAATATACGAGCAGTACTTC. The chain joins TRBV20-1 to TRBJ2-7; the D gene is possibly TRBD1 (5 bases). CDR1 and CDR2 (germline): DFQATT, SNEGSKA (reference sequence). Trimming left V 1 base short and J 4 bases short, with 17 bases between. The CDR3 runs to 15 residues.

A few counts support this clonotype. This chain joins TRBV7-9 and TRBJ2-7, with 7 bases fitting TRBD1. The CDR3 extends over 13 amino acids. The J segment lost 6 bases and the V segment lost 5 bases, leaving 7 bases of the junction unmatched. The germline CDR1 and CDR2 sequences are SEHNR and FQNEAQ (reference sequence). The CDR3 spells CASSPRDSFEQYF. The CDR3 DNA is TGTGCCAGCAGCCCCCGGGACAGTTTCGAGCAGTACTTC.

The chain combines TRBV2 with TRBJ2-1; D perhaps matches TRBD2 (6 bases). Germline V gives CDR1 SNHLY, CDR2 FYNNEI. The V gene lost 6 bases and the J gene lost 7 bases, with 10 bases spanning the gap. This CDR3 comprises 12 residues. Written as DNA, the CDR3 is TGTGCCAGCAGGAAGACTAGGAATGAGCAGTTCTTC. This gives the protein CASRKTRNEQFF.

This clonotype turned up a few times. The chain has TRBV4-1 and TRBJ2-5; D is possibly TRBD1 or TRBD2 (5 bases each). CDR3 size: 12 residues. V lost 5 bases, J lost 5 bases, and 9 bases lay in between. Germline V lookup: CDR1 MGHRA, CDR2 YSYEKL. CDR3 region: CASSGDGETQYF. CDR3 bases: TGCGCCAGCAGCGGGGACGGGGAGACCCAGTACTTC.

The genes are TRBV2 and TRBJ2-5, with D tentatively TRBD2 (5 bases). This CDR3 has 13 residues. The ends were cut back, 10 bases at V and 3 bases at J, with 15 bases in the middle. Germline CDR1 SNHLY, CDR2 FYNNEI. CDR3 nucleotides: TGTGCCAACGACGCGGACGGGGAAGAGACCCAGTACTTC. Its protein product is CANDADGEETQYF.

The V call is TRBV4-2, the J call TRBJ1-6, with TRBD1 identical over 12 bases. Germline V lookup: CDR1 LGHNA, CDR2 YNFKEQ. Trimming at V came to 0 bases and at J to 5 bases, leaving 5 bases not matched to a gene. This CDR3 has 18 residues. CDR3 sequence: CASSQDPGQGANNSPLHF. Here the CDR3 DNA reads TGTGCCAGCAGCCAAGACCCGGGACAGGGGGCGAATAATTCACCCCTCCACTTT.

The sample holds a few counts of this clonotype. This chain links TRBV27 with TRBJ2-5; TRBD1 matches at 10 bases. After removal of 4 bases from V and 4 bases from J, the junction contained 15 bases not matched to a gene. The CDR3 length is 18 residues. CDR1 and CDR2 (germline): MNHEY, SMNVEV (reference sequence). CDR3: CASSSVPGQGPRTETQYF. The CDR3 DNA reads TGTGCCAGCAGTTCTGTCCCGGGACAGGGGCCTAGGACAGAGACCCAGTACTTC.

This clonotype appeared a few times. V and J are TRBV13 and TRBJ2-5; the D call may be TRBD1 or TRBD2 (5 bases each). CDR3 size: 16 residues. Germline V gene sequence: CDR1 PRHDT, CDR2 FYEKMQ (reference sequence). The V end was cut by 1 base, the J end by 0 bases, with 12 bases between. As DNA, the CDR3 is TGTGCCAGCAGCTTAGTTCGGGACGAGTACCAAGAGACCCAGTACTTC. Its protein is CASSLVRDEYQETQYF.

This clonotype was counted many times. The chain uses TRBV20-1 and TRBJ1-1; the D gene is possibly TRBD1 (5 bases). Trimming cost V 3 bases and J 1 base, with 15 bases left between them. This CDR3 spans 15 amino acids. The germline V gene has CDR1 DFQATT and CDR2 SNEGSKA (reference sequence). The CDR3: CSARMTGVGNTEAFF. CDR3 coding DNA: TGCAGTGCTAGGATGACGGGGGTGGGGAACACTGAAGCTTTCTTT.

This clonotype was observed a handful of times. The chain recombines TRBV12-3 or TRBV12-4 with TRBJ1-2; 10 bases match TRBD1. With 5 bases clipped from V and 4 bases from J, the junction kept 13 bases outside the gene matches. This CDR3 region has 17 residues. The CDR3 coding sequence is TGTGCCAGCAGTACGACAGGGGGCACACGCGTTACCTATGGCTACACCTTC. This gives the protein CASSTTGGTRVTYGYTF.

This clonotype occurred a few times. The CDR3 spells CSAKGAHYSNYGYTF. In DNA, the CDR3 is TGCAGCGCCAAGGGGGCACACTATTCTAACTATGGCTACACCTTC. V is TRBV29-1 and J is TRBJ1-2, with 7 bases fitting TRBD1. V lost 7 bases, J lost 0 bases, and 11 bases stayed unmatched. Germline CDR1 is SQVTM and CDR2 is ANQGSEA. The CDR3 has 15 amino acids.

The CDR3 spells CSARGEGTKNIQYF. The CDR3, as DNA: TGCAGTGCTAGAGGGGAGGGAACCAAAAACATTCAGTACTTC. V and J are TRBV20-1 and TRBJ2-4, with TRBD2 matching over 7 bases. This CDR3 region has 14 residues. The J segment lost 2 bases and the V segment lost 1 base, leaving 2 bases of the junction unmatched. CDR1 DFQATT and CDR2 SNEGSKA come from the germline V gene (reference sequence).

A few counts support this clonotype. J is TRBJ2-3 and V is TRBV12-3 or TRBV12-4; D is ambiguous. Deletions cut 6 bases from V and 4 bases from J, with 8 bases between. This CDR3 region has 12 residues. For the CDR3, the DNA is TGTGCCAGCAGGCTCGTCTCAGATACGCAGTATTTT. Its protein product is CASRLVSDTQYF.

This clonotype was found a few times. This rearrangement joins TRBV30 to TRBJ2-7; D possibly matches TRBD1 or TRBD2 (5 bases each). Germline values: CDR1 GTSNPN, CDR2 SVGIG (reference sequence). The V end lost 5 bases, the J end lost 2 bases, and 19 bases lay between the germline ends. The CDR3 is made up of 15 amino acids. The CDR3 loop reads CAWGIGMGVTYEQYF. For the CDR3, the DNA is TGTGCCTGGGGAATCGGTATGGGGGTTACCTACGAGCAGTACTTC.

The rearrangement links TRBV7-9 to TRBJ2-2; D call uncertain. The CDR3 consists of 14 residues. Between the trimmed V and J ends, which lost 3 bases and 4 bases, there was a span of 9 bases. In germline, CDR1 is SEHNR, CDR2 FQNEAQ (reference sequence). The CDR3 region is CASSFLESTGELFF. The CDR3 DNA is TGTGCCAGCAGCTTTTTGGAGAGCACCGGGGAGCTGTTTTTT. Looking up the rest from reference TRBV7-9 and TRBJ2-2 gives the full variable domain: DTGVSQNPRHKITKRGQNVTFRCDPISEHNRLYWYRQTLGQGPEFLTYFQNEAQLEKSRLLSDRFSAERPKGSFSTLEIQRTEQGDSAMYLCASSFLESTGELFFGEGSRLTVL.